One and the same sample provided the 28 T cell receptor beta chains below, sequenced in a study of cytomegalovirus exposure and HLA in healthy donors. TCRdb's copy holds only in-frame clones and misses some; the assay was immunoSEQ multiplex PCR. The repertoire consists of over 100,000 clones, with roughly 90% occurring once and the leading ten covering about 6%. The sample taken for sequencing was PBMCs. Receptors originate from a woman between 18 and 29 years old in good health and CMV-seropositive.

The rearrangement uses TRBV7-6 and TRBJ2-1; perhaps TRBD2 as D (6 bases). The V gene lost 1 base and the J gene lost 3 bases, with 10 bases spanning the gap. The CDR3 runs 15 residues. Per germline, CDR1 SGHVS and CDR2 FNYEAQ. The CDR3 DNA is TGTGCCAGCAGCTTAGGCGGGAACCTCTACAATGAGCAGTTCTTC. This sequence encodes CASSLGGNLYNEQFF.

This chain joins TRBV5-5 and TRBJ1-5; TRBD1 agrees at 9 bases. V was clipped by 2 bases and J by 7 bases; unmatched bases: 7. There are 15 residues in the CDR3. Germline-derived CDR1 and CDR2 are SGHKS and YYEKEE (reference sequence). The CDR3 loop is CASSFIQGAKQPQHF. The CDR3 nucleotides read TGTGCCAGCAGCTTTATACAGGGGGCGAAACAGCCCCAGCATTTT. Together with reference TRBV5-5 and TRBJ1-5, the CDR3 gives the full variable domain: DAGVTQSPTHLIKTRGQQVTLRCSPISGHKSVSWYQQVLGQGPQFIFQYYEKEERGRGNFPDRFSARQFPNYSSELNVNALLLGDSALYLCASSFIQGAKQPQHFGDGTRLSIL.

The gene calls are TRBV27 and TRBJ2-6; TRBD2 is a possible D gene (7 bases). The CDR3 covers 17 residues. Trimming cost V 5 bases and J 0 bases, with 14 bases left between them. In germline, CDR1 is MNHEY, CDR2 SMNVEV (reference sequence). This CDR3 reads CASSPRGDTSGANVLTF. In DNA, the CDR3 is TGTGCCAGCAGTCCTCGGGGGGACACCTCTGGGGCCAACGTCCTGACTTTC.

CDR3 in amino acids: CASSMVPGQGNTGELFF. The CDR3 coding sequence is TGTGCCAGTAGTATGGTACCGGGACAGGGAAACACCGGGGAGCTGTTTTTT. This chain connects TRBV19 to TRBJ2-2; 9 bases fit TRBD1. The germline V gene has CDR1 LNHDA and CDR2 SQIVND (reference sequence). V was pared by 3 bases and J by 2 bases, with 7 bases of the junction left unmatched. The CDR3 totals 17 residues.

This chain's CDR3 is CASSVGNSGAVETQYF. CDR3 nucleotides: TGTGCCAGCAGCGTAGGGAATAGCGGGGCGGTGGAGACCCAGTACTTC. The J gene is TRBJ2-5, the V gene TRBV9; TRBD2 agrees at 8 bases. Germline loops: CDR1 SGDLS, CDR2 YYNGEE. With 0 bases clipped from V and 5 bases from J, the junction kept 9 bases outside the gene matches. The CDR3 loop spans 16 amino acids.

The J gene is TRBJ1-2, the V gene TRBV18; the match to TRBD1 covers 7 bases. Germline loops: CDR1 KGHSH, CDR2 LQKENI. CDR3 length: 15 residues. V gave up 6 bases and J gave up 2 bases; unmatched junction bases: 9. CDR3 coding DNA: TGTGCCAGCTCGCCCCTCGGACAGGTCAACTATGGCTACACCTTC. It specifies CASSPLGQVNYGYTF.

The chain links TRBV19 to TRBJ1-5, with a weak D call TRBD1 (5 bases). CDR1 and CDR2 (germline): LNHDA, SQIVND (reference sequence). This CDR3 has 14 amino acids. V lost 7 bases, J lost 8 bases, and 18 bases lay in between. DNA of the CDR3: TGTGCCAGTACCCCCCTTGGGGGGAAAGAGCCCCAGCATTTT. Its protein is CASTPLGGKEPQHF.

The chain uses TRBV2 and TRBJ1-2; 12 bases are shared with TRBD1. Germline V lookup: CDR1 SNHLY, CDR2 FYNNEI. CDR3 length: 15 amino acids. V lost 1 base and J lost 7; bases outside the gene matches: 4. The CDR3 DNA follows: TGTGCCAGCAGTGAAGGCGGGACAGGGGGCCCTGGCTACACCTTC. Protein product: CASSEGGTGGPGYTF.

V usage is TRBV7-2 and J usage is TRBJ1-3; D possibly corresponds to TRBD1 (5 bases). V lost 5 bases to trimming and J lost 0 bases, with 23 bases between them. The CDR3 loop spans 19 amino acids. From germline, CDR1 is SGHTA and CDR2 FQGNSA. In DNA, the CDR3 is TGTGCCAGCAGCGTACCGACCTGGTCTGCGACAGCCTCTGGAAACACCATATATTTT. Translating it yields CASSVPTWSATASGNTIYF.

This chain joins TRBV13 and TRBJ2-1; TRBD2 matches 9 bases. V trimming: 5 bases; J trimming: 10 bases; junction bases outside the gene matches: 6. This CDR3 contains 13 residues. CDR1 is PRHDT and CDR2 is FYEKMQ in the germline V gene (reference sequence). The CDR3 region is CASSLGLAPEQFF. The CDR3 DNA is TGTGCCAGCAGCCTGGGACTAGCCCCGGAGCAGTTCTTC.

The chain is built from TRBV10-3 and TRBJ2-7, with 7 positions matching TRBD1. The length of the CDR3 is 14 residues. The V segment lost 4 bases and the J segment 2 bases; nucleotides outside the gene matches: 5. Germline V lookup: CDR1 ENHRY, CDR2 SYGVKD. CDR3 DNA: TGTGCCATCAGTGGGGGACAGCAACCCTACGAGCAGTACTTC. Protein: CAISGGQQPYEQYF.

This clone appeared a few times. V usage is TRBV27 and J usage is TRBJ1-1; 7 bases align to TRBD1. Germline values: CDR1 MNHEY, CDR2 SMNVEV (reference sequence). V lost 7 bases and J lost 3; bases outside the gene matches: 5. This CDR3 spans 13 amino acids. The CDR3 spells CASKLGGYTEAFF. As DNA, the CDR3 is TGTGCCAGCAAACTAGGGGGCTACACTGAAGCTTTCTTT.

V and J are TRBV28 and TRBJ1-2; TRBD1 might be the D (6 bases). The CDR3 runs to 15 residues. V lost 5 bases and J 4 bases, leaving 17 bases between the germline ends. CDR1 and CDR2 from the germline V gene are MDHEN and SYDVKM. The CDR3 loop reads CASSLRGQHGYGYTF. The CDR3 region has the DNA TGTGCCAGCAGTCTGAGAGGACAGCATGGCTATGGCTACACCTTC.

The gene calls are TRBV7-9 and TRBJ2-7; TRBD2 might be the D (5 bases). V was trimmed by 1 base and J by 5 bases, leaving 9 bases between them. The V gene's germline CDR1 is SEHNR and CDR2 FQNEAQ (reference sequence). This CDR3 comprises 13 residues. CDR3 protein: CASSLGTVNEQYF. The CDR3 region has the DNA TGTGCCAGCAGCTTAGGGACTGTGAACGAGCAGTACTTC.

As for this clone: An end of the junction differs from the germline gene, which may be a read error. The chain couples TRBV4-3 to TRBJ2-2; TRBD2 agrees at 8 bases. The CDR3 consists of 16 residues. CDR1 is LGHNA, CDR2 YSLEER, per germline. The CDR3 loop reads CASSQERGLDTGELFF. CDR3 DNA sequence: TGCGCCAGCAGCCAAGAGCGGGGACTAGACACTGGGGAGCTGTTTTTT.

The rearrangement uses TRBV15 and TRBJ2-1, with 9 bases aligning to TRBD2. V was clipped by 0 bases and J by 7 bases; unmatched bases: 4. CDR1 is LNHNV and CDR2 is YYDKDF in the germline V gene (reference sequence). The CDR3 is 15 amino acids. The CDR3 DNA sequence: TGTGCCACCAGCAGAGATCGCGGACTAGCGAATGAGCAGTTCTTC. Its protein product is CATSRDRGLANEQFF.

The rearrangement joins TRBV18 to TRBJ1-2, with D possibly matching TRBD1 (6 bases). Germline CDR1 reads KGHSH; CDR2 reads LQKENI. V lost 6 bases and J lost 4, with 18 bases in between. The CDR3 runs 15 residues. This chain's CDR3 is CASSPAGTTIYGYTF. Here the CDR3 DNA reads TGTGCCAGCTCGCCCGCCGGGACAACCATCTATGGCTACACCTTC. Supplemented by reference TRBV18 and TRBJ1-2, the full variable domain reads NAGVMQNPRHLVRRRGQEARLRCSPMKGHSHVYWYRQLPEEGLKFMVYLQKENIIDESGMPKERFSAEFPKEGPSILRIQQVVRGDSAAYFCASSPAGTTIYGYTFGSGTRLTVV.

CDR3 sequence: CASSQDLWGVAGGWGNEQFF. CDR3 sequence (DNA): TGCGCCAGCAGCCAAGATCTTTGGGGGGTAGCGGGAGGGTGGGGCAATGAGCAGTTCTTC. The chain recombines TRBV4-3 with TRBJ2-1; TRBD2 matches at 11 bases. Germline V gives CDR1 LGHNA, CDR2 YSLEER. Losses at the gene ends were 0 bases for V and 6 bases for J; bases not matched to a gene: 16. CDR3 length equals 20 residues.

V is TRBV2 and J is TRBJ1-1; 9 nucleotides line up with TRBD1. Trimming removed 7 bases from V and 8 bases from J; junction bases left unmatched: 29. Per the germline V gene, CDR1 is SNHLY and CDR2 is FYNNEI. The CDR3 consists of 20 residues. CDR3 sequence: CASTATLTRTGALLAEEAFF. The CDR3 nucleotides are TGTGCCAGCACCGCCACCCTCACGCGGACAGGGGCGCTACTCGCTGAAGAAGCTTTCTTT.

This rearrangement joins TRBV7-2 to TRBJ2-3; the match to TRBD2 covers 8 bases. The CDR3 length is 16 residues. Looked up from germline, CDR1 is SGHTA and CDR2 is FQGNSA. With V trimmed by 4 bases and J by 3 bases, 9 bases remained unmatched. The CDR3 sequence: CASSSGVSGRTDTQYF. CDR3 in DNA: TGTGCCAGCAGCTCCGGTGTGAGCGGGAGAACAGATACGCAGTATTTT.

V is TRBV27 and J is TRBJ2-1; 10 bases fit TRBD2. Germline CDR1 reads MNHEY; CDR2 reads SMNVEV (reference sequence). This CDR3 has 15 amino acids. Germline trimming cut 8 bases from V and 3 bases from J; bases unmatched to any gene: 7. The CDR3 here is CASATGLASYNEQFF. As DNA, the CDR3 is TGTGCCAGCGCTACGGGACTAGCGAGCTACAATGAGCAGTTCTTC.

This clone appeared once. The J gene is TRBJ2-2, the V gene TRBV2; 7 nucleotides match TRBD1. This CDR3 spans 15 amino acids. Germline CDR1 is SNHLY and CDR2 is FYNNEI. The V gene end was trimmed by 5 bases and the J gene end by 1 base; junction bases not matched to a gene: 4. In DNA, the CDR3 is TGTGCCAGCAGTCCCGGGACAGTGAACACCGGGGAGCTGTTTTTT. Protein: CASSPGTVNTGELFF.

Here the CDR3 reads CASSAQWQGPDGYTF. CDR3 DNA: TGTGCCAGCAGCGCCCAATGGCAGGGCCCGGATGGCTACACCTTC. The chain carries TRBV13 and TRBJ1-2, with D possibly being TRBD1 (5 bases). The CDR3 consists of 15 residues. The germline CDR1 and CDR2 sequences are PRHDT and FYEKMQ (reference sequence). The V and J ends lost 5 bases and 6 bases respectively, with 19 bases between them.

The gene calls are TRBV4-1 and TRBJ1-1; 9 nucleotides match TRBD1. The V and J ends lost 4 bases and 4 bases, in that order; junction bases with no gene match: 4. The length of the CDR3 is 14 residues. Germline V CDR1 and CDR2: MGHRA, YSYEKL. CDR3 coding DNA: TGCGCCAGCAGCCGACAGGGGGTCCCCACTGAAGCTTTCTTT. The encoded protein is CASSRQGVPTEAFF.

The CDR3 nucleotides read TGTGCCAGCAGCTTGGACGGGACACCTACCTATGGCTACACCTTC. Amino acids: CASSLDGTPTYGYTF. The J gene is TRBJ1-2, the V gene TRBV11-3, with a tentative D call TRBD1 (6 bases). Germline values: CDR1 SGHNT, CDR2 YENEEA. This CDR3 spans 15 amino acids. Deletions cut 3 bases from V and 4 bases from J, with 15 bases between. Drawing the rest from reference TRBV11-3 and TRBJ1-2, the complete variable domain is EAGVVQSPRYKIIEKKQPVAFWCNPISGHNTLYWYLQNLGQGPELLIRYENEEAVDDSQLPKDRFSAERLKGVDSTLKIQPAELGDSAVYLCASSLDGTPTYGYTFGSGTRLTVV.

The CDR3 DNA reads as TGTGCCAGCAGCCAGTTCTCGGGGGCTGAAGCTTTCTTT. Translated: CASSQFSGAEAFF. The J gene is TRBJ1-1, the V gene TRBV14; D might be TRBD1 (5 bases). CDR1 SGHDN and CDR2 FVKESK come from the germline V gene. Trimming removed 3 bases at V and 6 bases at J, with 11 bases between. This CDR3 region has 13 residues.

The DNA of the CDR3 is TGTGCCAGCAGTGATCAGGGAATGAACACTGAAGCTTTCTTT. It encodes CASSDQGMNTEAFF. The rearrangement uses TRBV2 and TRBJ1-1, with a tentative D call TRBD1 (5 bases). Trimming removed 3 bases from V and 0 bases from J, with 8 bases in between. CDR1 and CDR2 (germline): SNHLY, FYNNEI. This CDR3 is built from 14 residues.

The sample holds one count of this clone. The gene calls are TRBV9 and TRBJ2-1, with unresolved D. The CDR3 contains 14 residues. V was clipped by 6 bases and J by 0 bases, with 10 bases between them. Germline V gives CDR1 SGDLS, CDR2 YYNGEE. As DNA, the CDR3 is TGTGCCAGCACGCTGGGCAGCTCCTACAATGAGCAGTTCTTC. It encodes CASTLGSSYNEQFF.